This T cell receptor beta chain was documented in a study of blood T cell repertoires in COVID-19. Study in general: The United States, Italy and Spain were the sources of the acute and convalescent COVID-19 samples.

Authors' data handling: Amplified reference gene primers provided the basis for estimating nucleated cell counts. Some clones are missing from TCRdb's copy, which holds only in-frame ones; the method was immunoSEQ multiplex PCR. The V and J calls and clone size are taken from that table; D and trimming were inferred from the DNA. There are about 390,000 clones in the sample; about 86% occur only once, and approximately 10% lies in the top ten. Participant-given clinical history determined each cohort assignment. This CDR3 region has 15 residues. The V gene's germline CDR1 is SNHLY and CDR2 FYNNEI. J was trimmed by 2 bases and V by 8 bases; bases with no gene match: 11.

The sequence derives from a woman aged 45-59 years who had recovered from COVID-19. The V gene is TRBV2, the J gene TRBJ1-2; 7 bases align to TRBD1. Specimen: PBMCs or T cells enriched from blood (not recorded which). In nucleotides, the CDR3 is TGTGCCAGCGTAAACCCAAGGACAGGAAACTATGGCTACACCTTC. As protein: CASVNPRTGNYGYTF.